These 10 T cell receptor beta chains originate from one sample sequenced in a study of cytomegalovirus exposure and HLA in healthy donors. PCR primers comprised 60 Vbeta and 13 Jbeta primers. Sequencing used immunoSEQ multiplex PCR; TCRdb keeps in-frame clones, though not all of them. The table has about 190,000 clones, less than 90% seen once. The sample consisted of PBMCs. These receptor sequences come from a man aged 45-65 years in good health and CMV-seronegative.

This clone appeared once. The genes are TRBV4-3 and TRBJ2-3, with a weak D call TRBD2 (7 bases). The CDR3 has 14 amino acids. The germline V gene encodes CDR1 LGHNA and CDR2 YSLEER. V was cut by 4 bases and J by 3 bases, with 11 bases left in between. CDR3 protein: CASSLQGGTDTQYF. The CDR3 nucleotides are TGCGCCAGCAGCCTACAGGGAGGGACAGATACGCAGTATTTT.

The V call is TRBV9, the J call TRBJ2-3, with D possibly matching TRBD2 (6 bases). CDR3 length: 14 residues. Trimming stripped 4 bases from V and 2 bases from J, with 11 bases between. Per the germline V gene, CDR1 is SGDLS and CDR2 is YYNGEE. The CDR3 DNA sequence: TGTGCCAGCAGCCCGGGACTTGTCACAGATACGCAGTATTTT. Amino acid sequence: CASSPGLVTDTQYF.

This chain uses TRBV5-1 with TRBJ2-1; D gene ambiguous. The CDR3 covers 13 residues. Germline assignment: CDR1 SGHRS and CDR2 YFSETQ. The ends were cut back, 1 base at V and 7 bases at J, with 9 bases in the middle. This CDR3 is CASSLSNRNEQFF. The CDR3 DNA reads as TGCGCCAGCAGCTTGTCGAACCGGAATGAGCAGTTCTTC.

The chain recombines TRBV11-2 with TRBJ1-6; 9 bases align to TRBD1. Germline CDR1 is SGHAT and CDR2 is FQNNGV. The CDR3 totals 14 residues. Trimming took 3 bases from V and 7 from J; bases not matched to a gene: 1. DNA for the CDR3: TGTGCCAGCAGCTTGGGACAGGGCAATTCACCCCTCCACTTT. Translating it yields CASSLGQGNSPLHF.

The rearrangement joins TRBV4-1 to TRBJ1-2; the match to TRBD1 covers 8 bases. The CDR3 length is 15 residues. V lost 4 bases, J lost 2 bases, and 6 bases stayed unmatched. Germline CDR1 MGHRA, CDR2 YSYEKL. The CDR3 loop is CASSPTGVENYGYTF. The CDR3 DNA is TGCGCCAGCAGCCCGACAGGGGTAGAGAACTATGGCTACACCTTC.

The CDR3 loop is CASSSPGLADTQYF. The CDR3 DNA is TGTGCCAGCAGCTCACCGGGACTAGCAGATACGCAGTATTTT. The gene calls are TRBV7-9 and TRBJ2-3, with 8 bases that match TRBD2. Germline V gene data show CDR1 as SEHNR and CDR2 as FQNEAQ (reference sequence). The length of the CDR3 is 14 residues. J lost 4 bases, V lost 4 bases, and 4 bases had no gene match.

The genes are TRBV15 and TRBJ2-5; 13 nucleotides agree with TRBD2. The CDR3 consists of 17 residues. CDR1 LNHNV and CDR2 YYDKDF come from the germline V gene (reference sequence). Trimming at V came to 5 bases and at J to 4 bases, leaving 10 bases not matched to a gene. The CDR3 loop reads CATSRGGLAGLRETQYF. The CDR3 region has the DNA TGTGCCACCAGCCGGGGGGGACTAGCGGGGTTGCGAGAGACCCAGTACTTC.

This clone occurred once. The V and J genes are TRBV4-2 and TRBJ2-1; the D gene is possibly TRBD2 (6 bases). The CDR3 spans 17 residues. Germline lookup yields CDR1 LGHNA and CDR2 YNFKEQ. Trimming removed 2 bases from V and 10 bases from J, with 24 bases in between. CDR3 sequence: CASSQRIGNSGGREQFF. The CDR3 nucleotides are TGTGCCAGCAGCCAACGCATCGGTAATTCCGGGGGAAGAGAGCAGTTCTTC.

The chain has TRBV7-9 and TRBJ1-5; D possibly corresponds to TRBD1 (5 bases). Germline CDR1 reads SEHNR; CDR2 reads FQNEAQ (reference sequence). Trimming took 3 bases from V and 4 from J, leaving 7 bases between them. CDR3 size: 13 residues. The CDR3 here is CASSLGLNQPQHF. Written as DNA, the CDR3 is TGTGCCAGCAGCTTGGGGCTTAATCAGCCCCAGCATTTT.

CDR3 DNA: TGTGCCAGCAGCCATGAACCGGGACAGGGGGCAGATAACTATGGCTACACCTTC. Translated, it gives CASSHEPGQGADNYGYTF. The chain is built from TRBV4-2 and TRBJ1-2, with 12 positions matching TRBD1. Trimming took 3 bases from V and 1 from J; bases not matched to a gene: 9. The V gene's germline CDR1 is LGHNA and CDR2 YNFKEQ. CDR3 length: 18 amino acids.